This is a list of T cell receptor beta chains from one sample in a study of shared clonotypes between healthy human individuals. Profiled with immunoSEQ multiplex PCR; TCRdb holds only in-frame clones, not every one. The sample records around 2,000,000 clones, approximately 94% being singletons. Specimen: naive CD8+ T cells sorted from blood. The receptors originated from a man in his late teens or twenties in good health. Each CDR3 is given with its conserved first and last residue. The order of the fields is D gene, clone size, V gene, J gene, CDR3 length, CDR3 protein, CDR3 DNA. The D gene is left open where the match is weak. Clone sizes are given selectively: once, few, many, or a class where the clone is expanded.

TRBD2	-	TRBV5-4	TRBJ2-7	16	CASSFDLGLAGDEQYF	TGTGCCAGCAGCTTCGACCTGGGACTAGCGGGAGACGAGCAGTACTTC
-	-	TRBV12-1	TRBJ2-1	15	CASSLSDGPLNEQFF	TGTGCCAGCAGCTTATCGGACGGCCCCCTCAATGAGCAGTTCTTC
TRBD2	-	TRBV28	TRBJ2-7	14	CASSFSGSSYEQYF	TGTGCCAGCAGTTTTAGCGGGAGTTCCTACGAGCAGTACTTC
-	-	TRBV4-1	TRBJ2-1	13	CASRSSSYNEQFF	TGCGCCAGCCGTTCATCCTCCTACAATGAGCAGTTCTTC
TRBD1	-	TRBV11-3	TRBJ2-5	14	CASSLRQGQETQYF	TGTGCCAGCAGCCTCCGACAGGGTCAAGAGACCCAGTACTTC
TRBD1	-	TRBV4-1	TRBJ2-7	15	CASSQAGQGAYEQYF	TGCGCCAGCAGCCAGGCCGGACAGGGTGCCTACGAGCAGTACTTC
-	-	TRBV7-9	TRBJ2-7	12	CASSPGGWEQYF	TGTGCCAGCAGCCCCGGCGGGTGGGAGCAGTACTTC
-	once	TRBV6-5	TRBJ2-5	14	CASSYESLGETQYF	TGTGCCAGCAGTTACGAATCCCTGGGGGAGACCCAGTACTTC
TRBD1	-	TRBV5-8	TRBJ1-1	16	CASSWDRGIMNTEAFF	TGTGCCAGCAGCTGGGACAGGGGGATAATGAACACTGAAGCTTTCTTT
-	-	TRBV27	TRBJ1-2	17	CASSPGATGHSNYGYTF	TGTGCCAGCAGTCCGGGGGCTACGGGACACTCTAACTATGGCTACACCTTC
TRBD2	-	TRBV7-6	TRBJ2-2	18	CASSPLTSGAQNTGELFF	TGTGCCAGCAGCCCCTTAACGAGCGGGGCCCAGAACACCGGGGAGCTGTTTTTT
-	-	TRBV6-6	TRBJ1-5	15	CASSYGGEGHQPQHF	TGTGCCAGCAGTTATGGCGGTGAAGGTCATCAGCCCCAGCATTTT
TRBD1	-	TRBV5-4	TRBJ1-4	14	CASSRDRASEKLFF	TGTGCCAGCAGCCGGGACAGGGCGAGTGAAAAACTGTTTTTT